The clone carrying this T cell receptor beta chain was recorded many times. Germline V gene sequence: CDR1 DFQATT, CDR2 SNEGSKA (reference sequence). The CDR3 covers 12 residues. V was cut by 3 bases and J by 7 bases, with 10 bases left in between. The authors prepared the TCRbeta library with unique molecular identifiers. TCRdb ran MiXCR on the PCR reads and lists one entry per CDR3 protein. This repertoire shows hundreds of thousands of distinct CDR3 sequences, around 16% found once; its top ten account for approximately 1.1%. This sample is part of a study of T-cell reconstitution after alpha-beta-depleted transplantation in children.

V is TRBV20-1 and J is TRBJ2-1; D might be TRBD1 or TRBD2, each matching 5 bases. The sequences come from PBMCs from the stem cell graft donor, collected from the stem cell graft. The clonotype originates from a human donor who donated a stem cell graft to a child with acute myeloid leukemia. In nucleotides, the CDR3 is TGCAGTGCTAGTCCCAGGGAGAATGAGCAGTTCTTC. Translation: CSASPRENEQFF.